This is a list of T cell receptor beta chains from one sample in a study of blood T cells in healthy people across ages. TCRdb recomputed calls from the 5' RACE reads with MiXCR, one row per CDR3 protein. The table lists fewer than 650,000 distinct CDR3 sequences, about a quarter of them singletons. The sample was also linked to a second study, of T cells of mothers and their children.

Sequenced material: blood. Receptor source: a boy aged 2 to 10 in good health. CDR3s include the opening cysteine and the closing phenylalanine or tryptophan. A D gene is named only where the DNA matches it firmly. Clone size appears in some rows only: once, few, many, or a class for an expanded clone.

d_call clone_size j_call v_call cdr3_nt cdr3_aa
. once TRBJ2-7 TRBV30 TGTGCCTGGAGTGTAGGCCTAGCGTTCTCCTACGAGCAGTACTTC CAWSVGLAFSYEQYF
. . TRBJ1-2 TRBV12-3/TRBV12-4 TGTGCCAGCACCTTTGGGGGGAGAGGCTACACCTTC CASTFGGRGYTF
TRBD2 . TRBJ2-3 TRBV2 TGTGCCAGCAGTTCCTGGACTAGTCGCACAGATACGCAGTATTTT CASSSWTSRTDTQYF
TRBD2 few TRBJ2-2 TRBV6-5 TGTGCCAGCAGTTACATGGGTAGCGGGAGTTCGGGGGAGCTGTTTTTT CASSYMGSGSSGELFF
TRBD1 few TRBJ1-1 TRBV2 TGTGCCAGCAGCGAACAGGGGAGAATCACTGAAGCTTTCTTT CASSEQGRITEAFF
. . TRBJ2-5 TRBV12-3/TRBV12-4 TGTGCCAGCAGTTTATTTGGGAAAGAGACCCAGTACTTC CASSLFGKETQYF
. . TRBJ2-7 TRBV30 TGTGCCTGGAGTCCTTGGCCCTCAGGTGGCGAGCAGTACTTC CAWSPWPSGGEQYF
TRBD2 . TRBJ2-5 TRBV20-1 TGCAGTTATCTAGCGGGGGACCAACAGGGGGAGACCCAGTACTTC CSYLAGDQQGETQYF
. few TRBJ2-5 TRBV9 TGTGCCAGCAGCGTATCCCTAACCCAAGAGACCCAGTACTTC CASSVSLTQETQYF
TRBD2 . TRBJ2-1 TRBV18 TGTGCCAGCTCACCCGTGACTAGCGGGAACAATGAGCAGTTCTTC CASSPVTSGNNEQFF
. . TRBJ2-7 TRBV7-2 TGTGCCAGCAGCTTAGCGCCGGGGTACTCCTACGAGCAGTACTTC CASSLAPGYSYEQYF
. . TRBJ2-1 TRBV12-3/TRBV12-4 TGTGCCAGCCGACTGACAAGGGGTGGGGATGAGCAGTTCTTC CASRLTRGGDEQFF
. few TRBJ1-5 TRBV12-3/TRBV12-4 TGTGCCAGCACCGAGGGTAGGGAACCGGGGCAGCCCCAGCATTTT CASTEGREPGQPQHF
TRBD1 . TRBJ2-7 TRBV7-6 TGTGCCGGCAGTCAGGGGACAGGGGACACCTACGAGCAGTACTTC CAGSQGTGDTYEQYF